This T cell receptor beta chain appears in the sequencing data of a study of blood T cell repertoires in COVID-19. The CDR3 contains 14 residues. V trimming: 3 bases; J trimming: 7 bases; junction bases outside the gene matches: 10. CDR1 and CDR2 from the germline V gene are DFQATT and SNEGSKA (reference sequence). Using immunoSEQ multiplex PCR, the repertoire was profiled, and TCRdb retains in-frame clones only, with some absent. The table records 95,000 to 100,000 clones, about four fifths of them present only once. The source material was peripheral blood. This TCR derives from a woman in her sixties with acute or convalescent COVID-19. The rearrangement uses TRBV20-1 and TRBJ2-7; 9 bases are shared with TRBD1. DNA for the CDR3: TGCAGTGCTAGTAAGGGACAGGGTCTACGAGAGCAGTACTTC. This encodes CSASKGQGLREQYF.